These 20 T cell receptor beta chains were all obtained from the same sample, sequenced in a study of shared clonotypes between healthy human individuals. Profiling relied on immunoSEQ multiplex PCR, and the TCRdb table lists in-frame clones only, not all of them. The table includes around 720,000 clones, 55% to 85% detected once. Input material: memory CD4+ T cells sorted from blood. The subset is: CD45RA-negative fraction. All receptors derive from a woman in her thirties in good health.

The chain recombines TRBV14 with TRBJ1-3; D is ambiguous. The CDR3 loop spans 14 amino acids. Germline CDR1 SGHDN, CDR2 FVKESK. The V end was cut by 4 bases, the J end by 2 bases, with 9 bases between. DNA for the CDR3: TGTGCCAGCAGCCCGACGACGGCTGGAAACACCATATATTTT. Translated, it gives CASSPTTAGNTIYF.

The chain is built from TRBV27 and TRBJ1-2; D is undetermined. The ends were cut back, 0 bases at V and 8 bases at J, with 10 bases in the middle. Looked up from germline, CDR1 is MNHEY and CDR2 is SMNVEV (reference sequence). CDR3 length: 13 amino acids. In nucleotides, the CDR3 is TGTGCCAGCAGTTTATCGTTCGGGTCCGGCTACACCTTC. As protein: CASSLSFGSGYTF.

The chain joins TRBV6-5 to TRBJ2-1; no clear D gene. This CDR3 is 13 amino acids long. Deletions cut 6 bases from V and 5 bases from J, with 11 bases between. Germline V CDR1 and CDR2: MNHEY, SVGAGI. CDR3 sequence: CASSPLLDNEQFF. The CDR3 DNA sequence: TGTGCCAGCAGCCCCCTGCTGGACAATGAGCAGTTCTTC.

V is TRBV7-2 and J is TRBJ2-5, with TRBD2 matching over 14 bases. The V segment lost 4 bases and the J segment 2 bases; nucleotides outside the gene matches: 3. The length of the CDR3 is 16 residues. CDR1 and CDR2 (germline): SGHTA, FQGNSA. The chain's CDR3 is CASSSGLAGAQETQYF. The CDR3 coding sequence is TGTGCCAGCAGCTCGGGACTAGCGGGGGCACAAGAGACCCAGTACTTC.

In nucleotides, the CDR3 is TGTGCCATCCGGCAGGGAGCGGCATACGAGCAGTACTTC. Protein product: CAIRQGAAYEQYF. This chain links TRBV10-3 with TRBJ2-7, with D possibly being TRBD1 or TRBD2 (5 bases each). Germline CDR1 reads ENHRY; CDR2 reads SYGVKD. This CDR3 has 13 amino acids. V was clipped by 8 bases and J by 4 bases, with 15 bases between them.

The rearrangement links TRBV9 to TRBJ2-2; D not certain. The V and J ends lost 0 bases and 0 bases respectively, with 9 bases between them. The germline V gene encodes CDR1 SGDLS and CDR2 YYNGEE. This CDR3 region has 16 residues. CDR3 nucleotide sequence: TGTGCCAGCAGCGTAGAAGCGCCTACGAACACCGGGGAGCTGTTTTTT. Its translation is CASSVEAPTNTGELFF.

As regards this clone: The same CDR3 is also encoded by other DNA sequences in this sample. The chain is built from TRBV7-6 and TRBJ2-1, with TRBD2 matching over 8 bases. The J segment lost 7 bases and the V segment lost 1 base, leaving 6 bases of the junction unmatched. The CDR3 totals 15 residues. Germline CDR1 SGHVS, CDR2 FNYEAQ. The DNA for the CDR3 is TGTGCCAGCAGCTTAGGGGCGGGAGGCGATAATGAGCAGTTCTTC. Amino acids: CASSLGAGGDNEQFF.

V usage is TRBV7-9 and J usage is TRBJ2-5; weak D call: TRBD1 (6 bases). V dropped 8 bases and J dropped 0 bases, with 10 bases sitting between them. The CDR3 runs 13 residues. The germline V gene encodes CDR1 SEHNR and CDR2 FQNEAQ (reference sequence). DNA of the CDR3: TGTGCCAGCCTCAGGACAGACCAAGAGACCCAGTACTTC. It codes for CASLRTDQETQYF.

The chain employs TRBV4-1 and TRBJ2-2; D is ambiguous. V lost 4 bases to trimming and J lost 3 bases, with 6 bases between them. Per germline, CDR1 MGHRA and CDR2 YSYEKL. The CDR3 extends over 13 amino acids. CDR3 nucleotides: TGCGCCAGCAGCCTGATATACACCGGGGAGCTGTTTTTT. Translating gives CASSLIYTGELFF.

The chain joins TRBV6-1 to TRBJ1-5, with D unclear. Germline CDR1 MNHNS, CDR2 SASEGT. V lost 4 bases to trimming and J lost 7 bases, with 5 bases between them. The CDR3 loop spans 11 amino acids. Here the CDR3 reads CASSGEQPQHF. CDR3 sequence (DNA): TGTGCCAGCAGTGGGGAACAGCCCCAGCATTTT.

The rearrangement uses TRBV5-1 and TRBJ1-1; no clear D gene. Trimming left V 4 bases short and J 4 bases short, with 17 bases between. CDR3 length equals 15 residues. CDR1 SGHRS and CDR2 YFSETQ come from the germline V gene. CDR3 in amino acids: CASSLESFQTTEAFF. CDR3 nucleotide sequence: TGCGCCAGCAGCCTGGAATCGTTTCAAACCACTGAAGCTTTCTTT.

The chain links TRBV2 to TRBJ1-1; D is unclear. This CDR3 contains 14 residues. CDR1 is SNHLY and CDR2 is FYNNEI in the germline V gene. Trimming shortened V by 2 bases and J by 8 bases, and 15 bases separated the two germline ends. Here the CDR3 DNA reads TGTGCCAGCAGTGAAAGAGGGCCAGGCAGAGAAGCTTTCTTT. This gives the protein CASSERGPGREAFF.

V and J are TRBV2 and TRBJ1-2, with 7 positions matching TRBD1. Germline-derived CDR1 and CDR2 are SNHLY and FYNNEI. This CDR3 spans 13 amino acids. Trimming took 6 bases from V and 5 from J; bases not matched to a gene: 6. The CDR3 bases are TGTGCCAGCAGACTCCGGGACAGATATGGCTACACCTTC. This codes for CASRLRDRYGYTF. Based on the CDR3 plus reference TRBV2 and TRBJ1-2, the full variable domain is EPEVTQTPSHQVTQMGQEVILRCVPISNHLYFYWYRQILGQKVEFLVSFYNNEISEKSEIFDDQFSVERPDGSNFTLKIRSTKLEDSAMYFCASRLRDRYGYTFGSGTRLTVV.

The V call is TRBV5-1, the J call TRBJ2-2; the D gene is possibly TRBD1 (6 bases). The germline V gene has CDR1 SGHRS and CDR2 YFSETQ. The CDR3 runs to 16 residues. V lost 5 bases, J lost 1 base, and 15 bases lay in between. CDR3 in DNA: TGCGCCAGCAGTATACAGGGCATTGGGAACACCGGGGAGCTGTTTTTT. It yields the protein CASSIQGIGNTGELFF. Supplemented by reference TRBV5-1 and TRBJ2-2, the full variable domain reads KAGVTQTPRYLIKTRGQQVTLSCSPISGHRSVSWYQQTPGQGLQFLFEYFSETQRNKGNFPGRFSGRQFSNSRSEMNVSTLELGDSALYLCASSIQGIGNTGELFFGEGSRLTVL.

The chain recombines TRBV7-6 with TRBJ1-5; D remains ambiguous. This CDR3 is 13 amino acids long. V lost 2 bases, J lost 4 bases, and 6 bases lay in between. Germline V lookup: CDR1 SGHVS, CDR2 FNYEAQ. In DNA, the CDR3 is TGTGCCAGCAGCTTACGGCAAAATCAGCCCCAGCATTTT. It yields the protein CASSLRQNQPQHF.

J is TRBJ2-1 and V is TRBV5-1, with 11 bases that match TRBD2. The CDR3 is 15 amino acids. Germline assignment: CDR1 SGHRS and CDR2 YFSETQ. V was pared by 4 bases and J by 6 bases, with 6 bases of the junction left unmatched. The CDR3 sequence is CASSTTSGIRNEQFF. CDR3 nucleotides: TGCGCCAGCAGCACGACTAGCGGGATTCGCAATGAGCAGTTCTTC.

V usage is TRBV6-5 and J usage is TRBJ2-1, with 12 bases that match TRBD2. The V gene end was trimmed by 6 bases and the J gene end by 10 bases; junction bases not matched to a gene: 10. The CDR3 covers 15 residues. Germline loops: CDR1 MNHEY, CDR2 SVGAGI. The chain's CDR3 is CASSRLAGVSQEQFF. The CDR3 region has the DNA TGTGCCAGCAGCAGACTAGCGGGAGTGTCACAGGAGCAGTTCTTC.

J is TRBJ2-5 and V is TRBV7-3, with 7 nucleotides matching TRBD1. Trimming at V came to 5 bases and at J to 3 bases, leaving 3 bases not matched to a gene. CDR3 length: 13 residues. Germline CDR1 reads SGHTA; CDR2 reads FQGTGA. Here the CDR3 DNA reads TGTGCCAGCAGCGATGGACAGGAAGAGACCCAGTACTTC. Translation: CASSDGQEETQYF.

Remarks on this clone: A read error is the likely source, as a far larger clone sits one nucleotide away. Other nucleotide sequences from this sample produce the same CDR3. This sequence joins TRBV5-6 and TRBJ2-7; the D is unclear. The CDR3 is 13 residues long. The germline V gene has CDR1 SGHDT and CDR2 YYEEEE. CDR3 sequence reads: CASSPNWGYEQYF. CDR3 nucleotide sequence: TGTGCCAGCAGCCCTAACTGGGGTTACGAGCAGTACTTT.

This clone has just one count. The chain carries TRBV11-2 and TRBJ2-7, with TRBD2 matching 11 bases. Germline V lookup: CDR1 SGHAT, CDR2 FQNNGV. The trim removed 5 bases at V and 3 bases at J, leaving 9 bases unmatched. This CDR3 is built from 16 residues. DNA for the CDR3: TGTGCCAGCAGCATTGTAGCCGGGACTAGCGGCTACGAGCAGTACTTC. It specifies CASSIVAGTSGYEQYF.